These 21 T cell receptor beta chains were all obtained from the same sample, sequenced in a study of blood T cell repertoires in COVID-19. Assay used: immunoSEQ multiplex PCR; TCRdb lists only in-frame clones, some missing. In the table there are around 300,000 clones, more than 75% of which are singletons. Sequenced material: PBMCs or T cells enriched from blood (not recorded which). These receptor sequences come from a woman aged 25 to 39 who had recovered from COVID-19.

V gene TRBV7-2 combines with J gene TRBJ2-3, with a tentative D call TRBD1 (5 bases). The V end was cut by 1 base, the J end by 3 bases, with 11 bases between. Germline CDR1 is SGHTA and CDR2 is FQGNSA. The CDR3 totals 15 residues. The CDR3 reads CASSLGAGMTDTQYF. CDR3 DNA sequence: TGTGCCAGCAGCTTAGGTGCAGGGATGACAGATACGCAGTATTTT.

The chain recombines TRBV4-1 with TRBJ1-3, with D hard to call. The CDR3 runs 16 residues. Germline values: CDR1 MGHRA, CDR2 YSYEKL. Trimming shortened V by 0 bases and J by 3 bases, and 12 bases separated the two germline ends. This chain's CDR3 is CASSQDPEENGNTIYF. CDR3 nucleotide sequence: TGCGCCAGCAGCCAAGATCCAGAGGAAAATGGAAACACCATATATTTT.

V usage is TRBV7-9 and J usage is TRBJ1-1, with 7 positions matching TRBD1. This CDR3 comprises 13 residues. Unmatched junction bases numbered 5, after V lost 4 bases and J lost 6 bases. The germline V gene encodes CDR1 SEHNR and CDR2 FQNEAQ (reference sequence). The CDR3 sequence is CASSSQGTAEAFF. In DNA form, the CDR3 reads TGTGCCAGCAGCTCCCAGGGGACAGCTGAAGCTTTCTTT.

The rearrangement uses TRBV7-9 and TRBJ2-2, with D possibly matching TRBD2 (5 bases). Germline loops: CDR1 SEHNR, CDR2 FQNEAQ (reference sequence). This CDR3 is built from 17 residues. Deletions cut 4 bases from V and 0 bases from J, with 15 bases between. In DNA, the CDR3 is TGTGCCAGCAGCTCCCCGAGCGGAAAGGCGAACACCGGGGAGCTGTTTTTT. As protein: CASSSPSGKANTGELFF. Using reference TRBV7-9 and TRBJ2-2 for the parts outside the CDR3, the full variable domain is DTGVSQNPRHKITKRGQNVTFRCDPISEHNRLYWYRQTLGQGPEFLTYFQNEAQLEKSRLLSDRFSAERPKGSFSTLEIQRTEQGDSAMYLCASSSPSGKANTGELFFGEGSRLTVL.

The rearrangement joins TRBV9 to TRBJ1-2; D unresolved. Germline CDR1 reads SGDLS; CDR2 reads YYNGEE. The V and J ends lost 4 bases and 4 bases respectively, with 11 bases between them. The CDR3 has 13 residues. This CDR3 reads CASSPRGFYGYTF. CDR3 nucleotide sequence: TGTGCCAGCAGCCCCCGGGGTTTCTATGGCTACACCTTC.

The V and J genes are TRBV19 and TRBJ2-1; a weak D match, TRBD2 (6 bases). The V end was cut by 3 bases, the J end by 2 bases, with 14 bases between. The CDR3 totals 16 residues. Germline V CDR1 and CDR2: LNHDA, SQIVND (reference sequence). As DNA, the CDR3 is TGTGCCAGTAGTATGTTTGGAGGGGAAGCCTACAATGAGCAGTTCTTC. The encoded protein is CASSMFGGEAYNEQFF.

This chain joins TRBV15 and TRBJ1-2, with 8 nucleotides matching TRBD1. This CDR3 has 13 amino acids. Germline V lookup: CDR1 LNHNV, CDR2 YYDKDF (reference sequence). V lost 3 bases and J lost 8; bases outside the gene matches: 5. As DNA, the CDR3 is TGTGCCACCAGCAGCTCAGGGGGCTGGGGCTACACCTTC. Its protein product is CATSSSGGWGYTF.

This clone was counted a single time. The DNA for the CDR3 is TGTGCCAGCAGCGCGGGGGTTAGCAATCAGCCCCAGCATTTT. Its translation is CASSAGVSNQPQHF. This sequence joins TRBV9 and TRBJ1-5; tentatively, D is TRBD1 (5 bases). CDR3 length: 14 residues. Per germline, CDR1 SGDLS and CDR2 YYNGEE. Trimming removed 3 bases from V and 0 bases from J, with 7 bases in between.

V gene TRBV6-6 combines with J gene TRBJ2-3, with a possible D match to TRBD1 (5 bases). The CDR3 is made up of 15 amino acids. Trimming removed 6 bases from V and 0 bases from J, with 13 bases in between. Germline CDR1 reads MNHNY; CDR2 reads SVGAGI (reference sequence). CDR3 sequence (DNA): TGTGCCAGCAGCCCTGACAGAACTAGCACAGATACGCAGTATTTT. Translating it yields CASSPDRTSTDTQYF.

J is TRBJ2-1 and V is TRBV5-6; 8 nucleotides match TRBD2. The CDR3 contains 15 residues. V gave up 2 bases and J gave up 3 bases; unmatched junction bases: 4. Germline V gene sequence: CDR1 SGHDT, CDR2 YYEEEE. CDR3 protein: CASSLGGGYYNEQFF. CDR3 bases: TGTGCCAGCAGCTTAGGCGGGGGGTACTACAATGAGCAGTTCTTC.

The J gene is TRBJ1-2, the V gene TRBV5-1; D uncertain. CDR3 size: 16 residues. The germline V gene has CDR1 SGHRS and CDR2 YFSETQ. V shed 0 bases and J shed 4 bases, with 16 bases lying between them. The CDR3 reads CASSLEFDPGIYGYTF. The CDR3 region has the DNA TGCGCCAGCAGCTTGGAATTCGATCCGGGGATCTATGGCTACACCTTC.

Here the CDR3 DNA reads TGTGCCATCAGTAGAGGACAGGGGGTCCGAAGCACAGATACGCAGTATTTT. Translated, it gives CAISRGQGVRSTDTQYF. This rearrangement joins TRBV10-3 to TRBJ2-3, with TRBD1 matching over 10 bases. CDR3 length: 17 amino acids. Germline values: CDR1 ENHRY, CDR2 SYGVKD. V was clipped by 5 bases and J by 0 bases; unmatched bases: 8.

This clone has just one count. The rearrangement links TRBV3-1 (or the pseudogene TRBV3-2) to TRBJ2-1; D possibly corresponds to TRBD2 (6 bases). Trimming pared 4 bases from V and 9 bases from J, leaving 13 bases between. Germline CDR1 LGHDT, CDR2 YNNKEL (reference sequence). This CDR3 contains 13 residues. Here the CDR3 DNA reads TGTGCCAGCAGCCTTCGACTGCGGGGTGAGCAGTTCTTC. Residues: CASSLRLRGEQFF.

This chain links TRBV9 with TRBJ1-2; D is undetermined. This CDR3 spans 15 amino acids. Germline V CDR1 and CDR2: SGDLS, YYNGEE. Trimming removed 0 bases at V and 5 bases at J, with 14 bases between. The DNA of the CDR3 is TGTGCCAGCAGCGTAGCTAGGTCCCAGCGGTATGGCTACACCTTC. Translation: CASSVARSQRYGYTF.

The chain has TRBV19 and TRBJ1-4; 9 bases are a match to TRBD1. V gave up 1 base and J gave up 6 bases; unmatched junction bases: 12. Germline lookup yields CDR1 LNHDA and CDR2 SQIVND (reference sequence). The CDR3 is 18 amino acids. The CDR3 nucleotides read TGTGCCAGTAGTATAGTGACCGGGACAGGGTTCTATGATGAAAAACTGTTTTTT. Translating gives CASSIVTGTGFYDEKLFF.

The chain is built from TRBV4-2 and TRBJ2-3; D is perhaps TRBD2 (5 bases). Germline CDR1 reads LGHNA; CDR2 reads YNFKEQ. Between the trimmed V and J ends, which lost 1 base and 1 base, there was a span of 12 bases. The CDR3 loop spans 16 amino acids. For the CDR3, the DNA is TGTGCCAGCAGCCAAGTCGAGGGATCGGGCACAGATACGCAGTATTTT. Amino acid sequence: CASSQVEGSGTDTQYF.

This clone showed up just once. The chain links TRBV21-1 to TRBJ1-2. TRBV21-1 is termed a pseudogene. The CDR3 contains 18 residues. This CDR3 reads CASSKKSPEGGAYYGYTF. The CDR3 DNA reads as TGTGCCAGCAGCAAAAAATCCCCCGAGGGGGGGGCGTACTATGGCTACACCTTC.

The chain's CDR3 is CASSLESAGADTQYF. CDR3 bases: TGTGCCAGCAGCTTAGAGTCAGCGGGGGCTGATACGCAGTATTTT. The chain is built from TRBV11-1 and TRBJ2-3, with 8 bases matching TRBD2. From germline, CDR1 is SGHAT and CDR2 FQDESV (reference sequence). V was pared by 1 base and J by 6 bases, with 6 bases of the junction left unmatched. There are 15 residues in the CDR3.

The chain has TRBV19 and TRBJ1-5; TRBD1 matches at 9 bases. The J segment lost 2 bases and the V segment lost 5 bases, leaving 1 base of the junction unmatched. Germline V gene data show CDR1 as LNHDA and CDR2 as SQIVND (reference sequence). The CDR3 is 14 residues long. CDR3 nucleotides: TGTGCCAGTAGTTGGACAGGGGGCAATCAGCCCCAGCATTTT. Translated, it gives CASSWTGGNQPQHF.

V and J are TRBV5-1 and TRBJ1-1; 7 nucleotides agree with TRBD1. This CDR3 is 14 amino acids long. From germline, CDR1 is SGHRS and CDR2 YFSETQ. V was pared by 1 base and J by 3 bases, with 3 bases of the junction left unmatched. CDR3 in DNA: TGCGCCAGCAGCTTGAGGGGGCGGGACACTGAAGCTTTCTTT. Encoded protein: CASSLRGRDTEAFF.

The gene calls are TRBV9 and TRBJ2-7; tentative D call: TRBD2 (5 bases). The CDR3 covers 13 residues. V lost 4 bases and J lost 6, with 14 bases in between. From germline, CDR1 is SGDLS and CDR2 YYNGEE. CDR3 amino acids: CASSPGSVTEQYF. The CDR3 DNA reads as TGTGCCAGCAGCCCAGGTAGCGTCACCGAGCAGTACTTC.